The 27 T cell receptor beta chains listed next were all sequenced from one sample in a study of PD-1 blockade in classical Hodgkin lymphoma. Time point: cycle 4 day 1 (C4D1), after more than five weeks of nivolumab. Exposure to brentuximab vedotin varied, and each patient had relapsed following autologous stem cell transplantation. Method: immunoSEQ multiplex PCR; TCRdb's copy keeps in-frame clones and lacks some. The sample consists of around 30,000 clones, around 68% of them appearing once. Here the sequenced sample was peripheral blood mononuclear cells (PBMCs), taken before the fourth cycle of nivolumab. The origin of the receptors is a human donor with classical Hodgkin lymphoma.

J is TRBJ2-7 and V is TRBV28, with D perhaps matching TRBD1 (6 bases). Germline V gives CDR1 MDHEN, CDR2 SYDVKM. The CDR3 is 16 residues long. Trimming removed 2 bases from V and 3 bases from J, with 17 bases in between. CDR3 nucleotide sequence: TGTGCCAGCAGTTTACCCCTTTTGACAGGCAGCTACGAGCAGTACTTC. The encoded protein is CASSLPLLTGSYEQYF.

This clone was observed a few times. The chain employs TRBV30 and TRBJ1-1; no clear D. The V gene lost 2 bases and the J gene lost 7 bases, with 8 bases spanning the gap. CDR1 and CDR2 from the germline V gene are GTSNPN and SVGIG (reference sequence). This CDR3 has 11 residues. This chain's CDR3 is CAWSPSSEAFF. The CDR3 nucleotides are TGTGCCTGGAGTCCCAGTAGTGAAGCTTTCTTT. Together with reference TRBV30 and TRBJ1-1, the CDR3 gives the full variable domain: SQTIHQWPATLVQPVGSPLSLECTVEGTSNPNLYWYRQAAGRGLQLLFYSVGIGQISSEVPQNLSASRPQDRQFILSSKKLLLSDSGFYLCAWSPSSEAFFGQGTRLTVV.

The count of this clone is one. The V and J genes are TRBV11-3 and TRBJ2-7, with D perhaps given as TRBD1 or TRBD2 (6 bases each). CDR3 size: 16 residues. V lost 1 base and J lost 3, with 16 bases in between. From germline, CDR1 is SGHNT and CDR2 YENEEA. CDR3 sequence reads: CASSLVTGLSDYEQYF. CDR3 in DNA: TGTGCCAGCAGCTTAGTGACAGGACTAAGTGACTACGAGCAGTACTTC.

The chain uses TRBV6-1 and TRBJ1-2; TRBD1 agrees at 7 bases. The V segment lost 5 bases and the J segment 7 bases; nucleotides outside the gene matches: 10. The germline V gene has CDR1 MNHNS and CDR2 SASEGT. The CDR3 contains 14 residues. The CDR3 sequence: CASSHDRVFGGYTF. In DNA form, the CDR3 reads TGTGCCAGCAGTCACGACAGGGTCTTCGGTGGCTACACCTTC.

CDR3 protein: CASSTTAAEQYF. The CDR3, as DNA: TGTGCCAGCAGTACCACGGCGGCCGAGCAGTACTTC. The gene calls are TRBV25-1 and TRBJ2-7; D is unresolved. Germline V gene data show CDR1 as MGHDK and CDR2 as SYGVNS. This CDR3 has 12 amino acids. V lost 5 bases and J lost 6, with 11 bases in between.

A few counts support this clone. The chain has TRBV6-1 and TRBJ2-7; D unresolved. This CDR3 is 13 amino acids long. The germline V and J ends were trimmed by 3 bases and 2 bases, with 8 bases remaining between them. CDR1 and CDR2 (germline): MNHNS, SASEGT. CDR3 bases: TGTGCCAGCAGTGATTTTCCCGCCTACGAGCAGTACTTC. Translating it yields CASSDFPAYEQYF.

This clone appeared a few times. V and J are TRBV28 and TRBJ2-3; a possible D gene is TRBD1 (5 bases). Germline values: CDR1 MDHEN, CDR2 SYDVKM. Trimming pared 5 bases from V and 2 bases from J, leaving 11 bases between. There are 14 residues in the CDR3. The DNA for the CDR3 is TGTGCCAGCAGTGCGGACATAGTCACAGATACGCAGTATTTT. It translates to CASSADIVTDTQYF.

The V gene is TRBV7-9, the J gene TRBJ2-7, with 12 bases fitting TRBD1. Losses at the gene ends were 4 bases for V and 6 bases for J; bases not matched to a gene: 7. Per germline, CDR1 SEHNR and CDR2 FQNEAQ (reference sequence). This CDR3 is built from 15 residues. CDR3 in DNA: TGTGCCAGCAGCTACCCGGGACAGGGGGCTGCCGAGCAGTACTTC. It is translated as CASSYPGQGAAEQYF.

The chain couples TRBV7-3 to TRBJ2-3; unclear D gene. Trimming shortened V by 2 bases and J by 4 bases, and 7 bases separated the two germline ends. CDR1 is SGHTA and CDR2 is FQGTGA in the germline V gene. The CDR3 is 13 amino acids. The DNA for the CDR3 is TGTGCCAGCAGCTTATGGTCAGCAGATACGCAGTATTTT. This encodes CASSLWSADTQYF.

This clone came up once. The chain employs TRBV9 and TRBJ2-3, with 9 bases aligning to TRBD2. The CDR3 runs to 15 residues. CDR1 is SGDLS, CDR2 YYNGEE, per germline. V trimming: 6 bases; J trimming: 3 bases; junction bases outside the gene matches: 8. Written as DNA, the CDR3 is TGTGCCAGCACTCGCGGGGGGGCGAAAACAGATACGCAGTATTTT. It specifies CASTRGGAKTDTQYF.

CDR3 DNA sequence: TGTGCCAGCAGCGTAGTTGGCAGCACCTACAATGAGCAGTTCTTC. Amino acid sequence: CASSVVGSTYNEQFF. The rearrangement links TRBV9 to TRBJ2-1, with unresolved D. In germline, CDR1 is SGDLS, CDR2 YYNGEE. Trimming stripped 0 bases from V and 2 bases from J, with 9 bases between. The CDR3 length is 15 residues. Full variable domain (rest looked up from reference TRBV9 and TRBJ2-1): DSGVTQTPKHLITATGQRVTLRCSPRSGDLSVYWYQQSLDQGLQFLIQYYNGEERAKGNILERFSAQQFPDLHSELNLSSLELGDSALYFCASSVVGSTYNEQFFGPGTRLTVL.

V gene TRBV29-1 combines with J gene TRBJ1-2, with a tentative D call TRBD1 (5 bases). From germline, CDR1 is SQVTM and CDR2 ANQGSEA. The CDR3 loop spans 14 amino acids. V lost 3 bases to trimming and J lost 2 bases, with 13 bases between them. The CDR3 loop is CSVDRGRLNYGYTF. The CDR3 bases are TGCAGCGTTGATCGGGGCAGGTTAAACTATGGCTACACCTTC. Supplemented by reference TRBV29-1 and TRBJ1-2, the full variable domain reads SAVISQKPSRDICQRGTSLTIQCQVDSQVTMMFWYRQQPGQSLTLIATANQGSEATYESGFVIDKFPISRPNLTFSTLTVSNMSPEDSSIYLCSVDRGRLNYGYTFGSGTRLTVV.

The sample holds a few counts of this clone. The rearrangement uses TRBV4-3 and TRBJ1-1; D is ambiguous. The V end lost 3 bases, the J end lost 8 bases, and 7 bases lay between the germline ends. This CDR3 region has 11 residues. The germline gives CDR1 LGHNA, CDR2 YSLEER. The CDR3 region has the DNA TGCGCCAGCAGCCAGGCACAAGAAGCTTTCTTT. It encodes CASSQAQEAFF.

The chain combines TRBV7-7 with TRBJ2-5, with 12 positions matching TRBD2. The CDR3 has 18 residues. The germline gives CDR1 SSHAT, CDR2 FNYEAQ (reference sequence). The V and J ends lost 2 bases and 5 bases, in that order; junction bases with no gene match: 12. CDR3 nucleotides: TGTGCCAGCAGCTTATCAATTGCTAGCGGGGGGGATTGGGAGACCCAGTACTTC. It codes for CASSLSIASGGDWETQYF.

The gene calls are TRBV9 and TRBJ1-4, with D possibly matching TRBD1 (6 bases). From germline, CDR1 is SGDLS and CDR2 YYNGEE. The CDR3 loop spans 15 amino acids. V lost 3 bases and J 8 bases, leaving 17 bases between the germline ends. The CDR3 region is CASSEWGLLEEKLFF. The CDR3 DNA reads TGTGCCAGCAGCGAGTGGGGGCTCTTAGAGGAAAAACTGTTTTTT.

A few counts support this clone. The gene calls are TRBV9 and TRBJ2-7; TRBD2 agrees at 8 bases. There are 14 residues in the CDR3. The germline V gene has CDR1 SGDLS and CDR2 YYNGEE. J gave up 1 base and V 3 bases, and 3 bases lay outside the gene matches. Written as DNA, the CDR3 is TGTGCCAGCAGCGCCGGGGGGGAGTCCTACGAGCAGTACTTC. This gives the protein CASSAGGESYEQYF.

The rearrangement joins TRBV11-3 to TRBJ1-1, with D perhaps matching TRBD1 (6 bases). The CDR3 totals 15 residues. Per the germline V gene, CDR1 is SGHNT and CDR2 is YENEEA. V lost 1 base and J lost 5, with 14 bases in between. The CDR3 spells CASSLGAGAGTEAFF. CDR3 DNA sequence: TGTGCCAGCAGCTTAGGGGCGGGGGCCGGGACTGAAGCTTTCTTT.

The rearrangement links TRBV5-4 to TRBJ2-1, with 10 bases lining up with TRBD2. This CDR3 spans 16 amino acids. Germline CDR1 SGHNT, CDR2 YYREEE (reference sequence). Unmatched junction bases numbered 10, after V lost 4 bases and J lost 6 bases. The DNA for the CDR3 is TGTGCCAGCAGCGCGGACCTAGCGGGAGTCAGCAATGAGCAGTTCTTC. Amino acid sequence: CASSADLAGVSNEQFF.

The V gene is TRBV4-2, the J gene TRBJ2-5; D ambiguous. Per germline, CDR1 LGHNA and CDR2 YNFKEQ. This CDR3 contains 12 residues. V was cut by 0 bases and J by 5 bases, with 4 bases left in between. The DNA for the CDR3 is TGTGCCAGCAGCCAAGAGTTTGAGACCCAGTACTTC. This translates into CASSQEFETQYF.

The CDR3 spells CASSESIVLTGELFF. The CDR3 region has the DNA TGTGCCAGCAGTGAATCCATAGTCCTAACCGGGGAGCTGTTTTTT. This chain uses TRBV2 with TRBJ2-2; D unresolved. Germline V gene data show CDR1 as SNHLY and CDR2 as FYNNEI. Deletions cut 2 bases from V and 5 bases from J, with 12 bases between. This CDR3 spans 15 amino acids.

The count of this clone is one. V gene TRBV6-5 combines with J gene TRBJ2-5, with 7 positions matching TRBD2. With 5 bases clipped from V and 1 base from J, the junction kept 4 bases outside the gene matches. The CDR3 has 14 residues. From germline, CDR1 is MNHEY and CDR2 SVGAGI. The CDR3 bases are TGTGCCAGCAGTCGGACTAGTCTCCAAGAGACCCAGTACTTC. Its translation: CASSRTSLQETQYF.

The CDR3 nucleotides read TGTGCCAGCAGCTTAGCCAGGGGGGGCACAGATACGCAGTATTTT. It is translated as CASSLARGGTDTQYF. The rearrangement uses TRBV7-2 and TRBJ2-3, with a tentative D call TRBD1 (7 bases). V was clipped by 0 bases and J by 1 base, with 8 bases between them. CDR1 and CDR2 (germline): SGHTA, FQGNSA. The CDR3 contains 15 residues.

Here the CDR3 DNA reads TGTGCCAGCAGCTTAAGTTTGGAGACCCAGTACTTC. Translating it yields CASSLSLETQYF. The chain carries TRBV7-2 and TRBJ2-5; no clear D gene. V was pared by 2 bases and J by 5 bases, with 6 bases between. The CDR3 totals 12 residues. The V gene's germline CDR1 is SGHTA and CDR2 FQGNSA.

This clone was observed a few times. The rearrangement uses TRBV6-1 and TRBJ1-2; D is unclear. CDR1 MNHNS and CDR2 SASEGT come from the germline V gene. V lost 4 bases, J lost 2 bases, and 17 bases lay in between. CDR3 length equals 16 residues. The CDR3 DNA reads TGTGCCAGCAGTGGAAATACACCCGGAGGGAACTATGGCTACACCTTC. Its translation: CASSGNTPGGNYGYTF.

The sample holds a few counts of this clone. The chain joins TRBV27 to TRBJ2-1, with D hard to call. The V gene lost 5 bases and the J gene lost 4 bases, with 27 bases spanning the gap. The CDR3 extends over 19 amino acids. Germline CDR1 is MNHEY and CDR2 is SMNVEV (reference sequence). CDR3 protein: CASSILASLDAASYNEQFF. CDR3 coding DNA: TGTGCCAGCAGTATACTCGCCAGTTTGGACGCCGCCTCTTACAATGAGCAGTTCTTC.

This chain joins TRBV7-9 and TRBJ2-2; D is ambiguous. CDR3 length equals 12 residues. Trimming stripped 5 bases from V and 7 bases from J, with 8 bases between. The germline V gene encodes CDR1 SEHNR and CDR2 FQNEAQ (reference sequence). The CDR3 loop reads CASSPPGGELFF. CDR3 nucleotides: TGTGCCAGCAGCCCACCGGGCGGGGAGCTGTTTTTT.

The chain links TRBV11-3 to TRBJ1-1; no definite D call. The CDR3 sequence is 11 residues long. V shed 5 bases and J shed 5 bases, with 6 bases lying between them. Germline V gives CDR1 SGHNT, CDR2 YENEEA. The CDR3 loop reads CASSKTTEAFF. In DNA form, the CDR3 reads TGTGCCAGCAGCAAGACTACTGAAGCTTTCTTT. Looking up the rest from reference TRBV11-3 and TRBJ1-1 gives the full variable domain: EAGVVQSPRYKIIEKKQPVAFWCNPISGHNTLYWYLQNLGQGPELLIRYENEEAVDDSQLPKDRFSAERLKGVDSTLKIQPAELGDSAVYLCASSKTTEAFFGQGTRLTVV.